This record concerns one TCR beta chain sequence. This clone's antigen is unknown. It has no much larger one-base neighbor in the sample; base qualities were not kept. The receptor library was made with PCR. For sequencing, an Illumina HiSeq 2500 was employed. Unique molecular identifiers were incorporated into TCR beta cDNA libraries to reduce PCR and sequencing biases. Every 1 to 10 million input T cells yielded 500,000 or so cDNA molecules, meaning each molecule approximated one T cell. The patient libraries were prepared and sequenced using the same protocol as the earlier healthy control dataset. Within a given batch, samples were prepared together, multiplexed and sequenced on the same HiSeq lane. The study's own analysis went as follows. MIGEC handled the raw barcoded reads, throwing out single-read molecular identifier groups before consensus assembly and CDR3 extraction. Clonotype tables were post-analysed with VDJtools, and diversity was normalized by down-sampling all datasets to the smallest sample size. In repertoire overlap clustering, CDR3 amino acid sequences, but not nucleotide sequences, were matched to correct batch-related cross-sample contamination. TCRdb ran its own pipeline on the public reads, namely fastp trimming at Q25 and MiXCR clone calling, and kept in-frame beta chains. Here each entry gathers all rows of one CDR3 protein and keeps the most common genes and DNA. Clone size and V and J calls follow TCRdb, not the original study. Counted in this sample were hundreds of thousands of distinct CDR3 sequences; less than 40% of them appeared once. 7.6% of the sample comes from the top ten.

TCR beta repertoires were profiled from peripheral blood of 10 to 15 young patients with multiple sclerosis to demonstrate the VDJtools post-analysis software. The multiple sclerosis patients were children and adolescents ranging in age from about 6 to 16 years. This sample is drawn from a study of post-analysis software for immune sequencing data (dated by TCRdb to the mid-2010s). Broadly, across the study: The recorded disease courses included relapsing-remitting, secondary progressive and progressive-relapsing multiple sclerosis, and some patients had no subtype annotation. The multiple sclerosis patient repertoires were compared with roughly twelve previously published healthy control repertoires from donors aged roughly 6 to 25 years. A subset of samples was prepared in parallel using single-end sample barcoding, then pooled and co-amplified after Illumina adapter ligation. Study-wide findings and limitations: The control group was slightly older than the multiple sclerosis patient group. Normalized Chao1 diversity was significantly lower in multiple sclerosis patients than controls, suggesting substantial peripheral T-cell clonal expansion. Direct clustering with F measure showed strong co-clustering of samples prepared in the same batch, prompting a batch-effect correction. Patients showed significantly higher frequencies than controls for a handful of TRBV segments, among them TRBV5-6, TRBV5-1 and TRBV20-1.

The germline V gene gives CDR1 as ENHRY and CDR2 as SYGVKD. The cysteine opens and the phenylalanine closes a CDR3 of 16 amino acids. The CDR3 DNA has 48 bases and is translated from base 1. The sequence was collected from a girl aged 2-10 years with multiple sclerosis. The sequence joins TRBV10-3 to TRBJ2-1, and 9 bases in between align with TRBD2. Matching the DNA end better, TRBJ2-7 makes the J call doubtful. Sequenced sample: blood. This receptor carries the CDR3 CAISEGRGGSYNEQYF. The base sequence is TGTGCCATCAGTGAAGGGCGGGGGGGCTCCTACAATGAGCAGTACTTC.